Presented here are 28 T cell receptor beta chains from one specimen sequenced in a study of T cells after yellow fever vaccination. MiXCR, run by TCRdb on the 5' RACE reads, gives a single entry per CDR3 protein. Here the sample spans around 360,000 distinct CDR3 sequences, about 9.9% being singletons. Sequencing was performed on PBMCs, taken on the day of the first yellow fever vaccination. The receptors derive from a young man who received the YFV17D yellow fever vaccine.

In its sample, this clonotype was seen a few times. This CDR3 is CASSASGYYGYTF. CDR3 DNA sequence: TGTGCCAGCAGCGCCTCGGGTTACTATGGCTACACCTTC. The genes are TRBV9 and TRBJ1-2; D unresolved. The germline V and J ends were trimmed by 3 bases and 3 bases, with 9 bases remaining between them. The length of the CDR3 is 13 residues. From germline, CDR1 is SGDLS and CDR2 YYNGEE.

CDR3 nucleotide sequence: TGTGCCAGCAGCCCTTTTAGACAAGCAATGGAAGACACCATATATTTT. Translated, it gives CASSPFRQAMEDTIYF. The rearrangement links TRBV5-6 to TRBJ1-3; D is uncertain. Trimming cost V 4 bases and J 8 bases, with 22 bases left between them. The V gene's germline CDR1 is SGHDT and CDR2 YYEEEE. The CDR3 length is 16 residues.

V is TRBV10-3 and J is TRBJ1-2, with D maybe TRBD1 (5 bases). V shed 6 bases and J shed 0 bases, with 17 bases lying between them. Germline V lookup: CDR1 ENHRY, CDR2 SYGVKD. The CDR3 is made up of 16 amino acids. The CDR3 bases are TGTGCCATCAGCCCACAGGCTAGGGGAGCTAACTATGGCTACACCTTC. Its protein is CAISPQARGANYGYTF.

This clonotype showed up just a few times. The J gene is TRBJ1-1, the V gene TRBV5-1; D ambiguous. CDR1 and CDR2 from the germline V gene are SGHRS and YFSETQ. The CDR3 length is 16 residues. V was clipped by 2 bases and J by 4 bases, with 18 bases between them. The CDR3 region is CASSLEVQREGTEAFF. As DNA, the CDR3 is TGCGCCAGCAGCTTAGAGGTCCAGCGGGAGGGCACTGAAGCTTTCTTT.

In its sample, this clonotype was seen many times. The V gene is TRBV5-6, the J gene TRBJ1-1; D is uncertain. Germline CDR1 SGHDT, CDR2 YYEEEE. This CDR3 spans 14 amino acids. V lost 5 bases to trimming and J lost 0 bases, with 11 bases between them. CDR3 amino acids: CASRPRGLNTEAFF. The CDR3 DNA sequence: TGTGCCAGCAGGCCTCGGGGTTTGAACACTGAAGCTTTCTTT. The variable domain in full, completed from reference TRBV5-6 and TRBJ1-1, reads DAGVTQSPTHLIKTRGQQVTLRCSPKSGHDTVSWYQQALGQGPQFIFQYYEEEERQRGNFPDRFSGHQFPNYSSELNVNALLLGDSALYLCASRPRGLNTEAFFGQGTRLTVV.

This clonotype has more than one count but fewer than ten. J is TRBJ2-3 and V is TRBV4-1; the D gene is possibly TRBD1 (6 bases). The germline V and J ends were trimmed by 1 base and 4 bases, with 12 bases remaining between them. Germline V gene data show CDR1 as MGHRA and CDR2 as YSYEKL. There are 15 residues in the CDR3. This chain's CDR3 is CASSQVTGTPDTQYF. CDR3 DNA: TGCGCCAGCAGCCAAGTAACAGGGACCCCAGATACGCAGTATTTT.

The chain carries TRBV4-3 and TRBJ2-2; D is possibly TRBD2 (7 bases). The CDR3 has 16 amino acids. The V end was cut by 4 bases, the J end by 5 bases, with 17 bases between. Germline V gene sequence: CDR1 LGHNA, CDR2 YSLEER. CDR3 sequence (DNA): TGCGCCAGCAGCCGTTCCTGGGGGGGGCCGACCGGGGAGCTGTTTTTT. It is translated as CASSRSWGGPTGELFF.

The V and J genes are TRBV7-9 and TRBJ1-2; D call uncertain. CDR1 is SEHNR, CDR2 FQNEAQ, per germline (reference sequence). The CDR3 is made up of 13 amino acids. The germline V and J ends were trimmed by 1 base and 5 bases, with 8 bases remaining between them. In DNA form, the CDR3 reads TGTGCCAGCAGCTTAGAAGTGGATTATGGCTACACCTTC. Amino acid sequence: CASSLEVDYGYTF.

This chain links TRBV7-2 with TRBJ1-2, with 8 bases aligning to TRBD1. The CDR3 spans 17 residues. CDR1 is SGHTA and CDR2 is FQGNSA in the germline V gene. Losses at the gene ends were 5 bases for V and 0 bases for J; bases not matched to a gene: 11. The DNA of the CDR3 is TGTGCCAGCAGCCCTCAGGGGGCAACCGGTTCTAACTATGGCTACACCTTC. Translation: CASSPQGATGSNYGYTF.

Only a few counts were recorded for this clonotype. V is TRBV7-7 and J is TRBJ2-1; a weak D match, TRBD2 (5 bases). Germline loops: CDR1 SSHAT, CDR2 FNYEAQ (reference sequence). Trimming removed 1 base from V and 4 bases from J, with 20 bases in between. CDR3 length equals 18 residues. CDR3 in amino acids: CASSLEGAEQSGYNEQFF. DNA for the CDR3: TGTGCCAGCAGCTTAGAGGGCGCCGAGCAAAGCGGTTACAATGAGCAGTTCTTC. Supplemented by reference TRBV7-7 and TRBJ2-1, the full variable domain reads GAGVSQSPRYKVTKRGQDVTLRCDPISSHATLYWYQQALGQGPEFLTYFNYEAQPDKSGLPSDRFSAERPEGSISTLTIQRTEQRDSAMYRCASSLEGAEQSGYNEQFFGPGTRLTVL.

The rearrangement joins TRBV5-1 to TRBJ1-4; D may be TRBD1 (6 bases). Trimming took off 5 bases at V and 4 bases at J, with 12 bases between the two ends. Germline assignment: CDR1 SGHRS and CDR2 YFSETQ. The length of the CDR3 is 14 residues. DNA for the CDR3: TGCGCCAGCAGTTTCGGGGGGCTTAATGAAAAACTGTTTTTT. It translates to CASSFGGLNEKLFF.

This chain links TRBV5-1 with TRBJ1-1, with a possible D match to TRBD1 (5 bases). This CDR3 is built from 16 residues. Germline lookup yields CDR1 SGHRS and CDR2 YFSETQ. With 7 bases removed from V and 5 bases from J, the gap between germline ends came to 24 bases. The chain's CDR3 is CASRPQGGQGGTEAFF. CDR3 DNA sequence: TGCGCCAGCCGACCGCAGGGCGGCCAGGGAGGGACTGAAGCTTTCTTT.

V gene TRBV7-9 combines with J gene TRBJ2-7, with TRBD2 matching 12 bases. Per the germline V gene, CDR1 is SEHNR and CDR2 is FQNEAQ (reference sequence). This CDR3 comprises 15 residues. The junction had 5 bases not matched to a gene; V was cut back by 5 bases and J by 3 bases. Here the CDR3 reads CASSRGLAGYYEQYF. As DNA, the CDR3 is TGTGCCAGCAGCCGGGGACTAGCGGGTTACTACGAGCAGTACTTC.

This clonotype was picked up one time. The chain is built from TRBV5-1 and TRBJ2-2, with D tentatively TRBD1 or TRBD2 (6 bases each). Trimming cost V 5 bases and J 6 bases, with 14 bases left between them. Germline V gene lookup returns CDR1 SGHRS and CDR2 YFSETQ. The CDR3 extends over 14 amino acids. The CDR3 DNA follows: TGCGCCAGCAGACTGGGGGGCGCGGCCGGGGAGCTGTTTTTT. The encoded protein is CASRLGGAAGELFF.

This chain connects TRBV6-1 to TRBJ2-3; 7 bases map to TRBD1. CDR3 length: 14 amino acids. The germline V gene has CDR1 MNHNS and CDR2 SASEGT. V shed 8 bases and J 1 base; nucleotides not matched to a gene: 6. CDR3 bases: TGTGCCAGCTCGAGGGGGCCCGGCACAGATACGCAGTATTTT. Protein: CASSRGPGTDTQYF.

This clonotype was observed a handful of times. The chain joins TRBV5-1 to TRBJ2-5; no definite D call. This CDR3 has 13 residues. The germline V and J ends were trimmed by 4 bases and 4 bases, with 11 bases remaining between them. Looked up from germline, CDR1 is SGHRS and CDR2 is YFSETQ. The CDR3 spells CASSQTTGETQYF. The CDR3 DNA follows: TGCGCCAGCAGCCAAACGACGGGAGAGACCCAGTACTTC.

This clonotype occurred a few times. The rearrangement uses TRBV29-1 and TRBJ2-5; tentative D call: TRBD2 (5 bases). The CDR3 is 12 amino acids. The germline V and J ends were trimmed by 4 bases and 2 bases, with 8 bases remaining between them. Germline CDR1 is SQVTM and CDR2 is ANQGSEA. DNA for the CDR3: TGCAGCGTTGCTAGCAATCAAGAGACCCAGTACTTC. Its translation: CSVASNQETQYF.

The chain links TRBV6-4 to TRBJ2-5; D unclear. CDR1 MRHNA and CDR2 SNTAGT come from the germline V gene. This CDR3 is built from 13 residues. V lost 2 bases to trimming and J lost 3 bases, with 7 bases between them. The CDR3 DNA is TGTGCCAGCAGTGACCTGGGAAAAGAGACCCAGTACTTC. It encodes CASSDLGKETQYF.

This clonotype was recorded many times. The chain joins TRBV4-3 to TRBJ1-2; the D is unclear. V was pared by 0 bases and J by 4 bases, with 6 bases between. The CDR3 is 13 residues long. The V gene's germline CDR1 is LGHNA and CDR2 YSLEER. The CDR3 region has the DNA TGCGCCAGCAGCCAAGATCCCGGCTATGGCTACACCTTC. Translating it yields CASSQDPGYGYTF.

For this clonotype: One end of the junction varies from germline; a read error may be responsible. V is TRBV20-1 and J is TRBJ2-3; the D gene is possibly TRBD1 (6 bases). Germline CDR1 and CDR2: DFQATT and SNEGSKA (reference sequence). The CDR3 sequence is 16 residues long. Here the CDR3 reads CCASIPTGGVMDTQYF. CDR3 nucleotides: TGCTGTGCTAGTATTCCGACAGGTGGGGTTATGGATACGCAGTATTTT.

In DNA form, the CDR3 reads TGTGCCAGCAGTTACTCGGCGGACTACAATGAGCAGTTCTTC. As protein: CASSYSADYNEQFF. The chain is built from TRBV6-2 or TRBV6-3 and TRBJ2-1; D remains unclear. The CDR3 runs 14 residues. V was trimmed by 0 bases and J by 3 bases, leaving 6 bases between them. Germline loops: CDR1 MNHEY, CDR2 SVGEGT.

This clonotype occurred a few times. CDR3 DNA: TGTGCCAGCGGACGATTTGGACTCAACCAAGAGACCCAGTACTTC. This translates into CASGRFGLNQETQYF. The V call is TRBV5-4, the J call TRBJ2-5, with a weak D call TRBD2 (5 bases). Germline V gives CDR1 SGHNT, CDR2 YYREEE (reference sequence). V lost 7 bases and J lost 0, with 16 bases in between. CDR3 length: 15 amino acids.

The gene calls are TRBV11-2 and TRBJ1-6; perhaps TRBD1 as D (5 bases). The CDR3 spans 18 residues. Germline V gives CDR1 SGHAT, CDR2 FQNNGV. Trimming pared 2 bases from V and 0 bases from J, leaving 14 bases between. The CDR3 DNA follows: TGTGCCAGCAGCTTAAGGTTCCAGGGCAGCTCCTATAATTCACCCCTCCACTTT. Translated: CASSLRFQGSSYNSPLHF.

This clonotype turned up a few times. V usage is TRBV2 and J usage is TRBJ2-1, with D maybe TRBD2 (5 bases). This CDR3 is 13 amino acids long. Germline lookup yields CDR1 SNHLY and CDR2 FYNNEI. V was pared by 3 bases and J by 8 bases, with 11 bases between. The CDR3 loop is CASSDRGRDEQFF. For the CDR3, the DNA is TGTGCCAGCAGTGACCGAGGGCGCGATGAGCAGTTCTTC.

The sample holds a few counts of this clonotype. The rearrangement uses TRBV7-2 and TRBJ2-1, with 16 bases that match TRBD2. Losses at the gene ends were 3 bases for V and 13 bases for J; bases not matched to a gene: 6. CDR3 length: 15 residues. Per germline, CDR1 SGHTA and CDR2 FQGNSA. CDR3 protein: CASSFEGLAGGRQFF. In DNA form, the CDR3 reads TGTGCCAGCAGCTTCGAGGGACTAGCGGGGGGGCGTCAGTTCTTC.

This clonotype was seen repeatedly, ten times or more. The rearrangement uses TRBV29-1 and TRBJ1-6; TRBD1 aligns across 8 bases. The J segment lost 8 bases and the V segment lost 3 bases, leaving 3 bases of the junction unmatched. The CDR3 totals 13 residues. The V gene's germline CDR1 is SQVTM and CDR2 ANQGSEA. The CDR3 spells CSVEVTGDSPLHF. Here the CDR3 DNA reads TGCAGCGTTGAGGTGACAGGGGATTCACCCCTCCACTTT.

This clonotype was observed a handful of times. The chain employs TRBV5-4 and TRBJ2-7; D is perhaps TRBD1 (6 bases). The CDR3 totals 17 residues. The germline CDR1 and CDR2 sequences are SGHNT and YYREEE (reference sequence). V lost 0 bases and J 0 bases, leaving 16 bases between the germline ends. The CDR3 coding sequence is TGTGCCAGCAGCTTGGGGGTACAGGGCCTGAGCTCCTACGAGCAGTACTTC. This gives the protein CASSLGVQGLSSYEQYF.

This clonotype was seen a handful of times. This CDR3 is CASSLRLRWARGAFF. The CDR3 DNA follows: TGTGCCAGCAGTTTAAGACTAAGGTGGGCGAGGGGAGCTTTCTTT. The genes are TRBV28 and TRBJ1-1, with a possible D match to TRBD1 (5 bases). Trimming took off 2 bases at V and 10 bases at J, with 20 bases between the two ends. Germline CDR1 MDHEN, CDR2 SYDVKM. CDR3 length: 15 residues. The entire variable domain, with the rest obtained from reference TRBV28 and TRBJ1-1, is as follows: DVKVTQSSRYLVKRTGEKVFLECVQDMDHENMFWYRQDPGLGLRLIYFSYDVKMKEKGDIPEGYSVSREKKERFSLILESASTNQTSMYLCASSLRLRWARGAFFGQGTRLTVV.